This TCR beta chain was captured in a study of T cell clonality in common variable immunodeficiency. Study-wide findings and caveats: Links between repertoire features and CVID complications were heterogeneity-limited. What drives increased CVID clonality needs T cell subpopulation sequencing. Compared with healthy controls, CVID subjects showed increased TCRbeta clonality, mostly in about a third. Compared with controls, CVID subjects had fewer shared TCRbeta clones.

This clone came up many times. The antigen remains undetermined. The CDR3 goes on 3 residues after the read ends, and that part is filled in from the germline J gene. Assay used: immunoSEQ multiplex PCR; TCRdb lists only in-frame clones, some missing. The sample has about 59,000 clones, none seen only once; the top ten hold around 0.8%. Per germline, CDR1 GTSNPN and CDR2 SVGIG (reference sequence). J gave up 6 bases and V 8 bases, and 7 bases lay outside the gene matches. This CDR3 has 13 amino acids. This sequence joins TRBV30 and TRBJ1-4; 9 nucleotides agree with TRBD1. The sequence derives from a person aged 18 to 75 in good health. The sequenced sample was peripheral blood mononuclear cells. CDR3 in amino acids: CANARTGDEKLFF. The CDR3 DNA, read in part, is TGTGCCAACGCCAGGACAGGGGATGAAAAA.